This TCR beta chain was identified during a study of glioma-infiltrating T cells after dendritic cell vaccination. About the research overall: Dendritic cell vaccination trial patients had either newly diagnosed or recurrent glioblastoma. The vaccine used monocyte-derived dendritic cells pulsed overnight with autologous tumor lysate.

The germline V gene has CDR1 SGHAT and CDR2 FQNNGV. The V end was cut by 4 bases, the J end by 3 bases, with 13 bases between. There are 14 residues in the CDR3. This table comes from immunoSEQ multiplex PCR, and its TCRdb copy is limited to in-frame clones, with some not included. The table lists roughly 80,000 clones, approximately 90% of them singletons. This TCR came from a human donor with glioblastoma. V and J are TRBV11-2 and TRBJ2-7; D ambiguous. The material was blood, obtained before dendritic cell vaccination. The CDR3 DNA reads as TGTGCCAGCAGCTCCCCCCCCCTCGGCTACGAGCAGTACTTC. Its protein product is CASSSPPLGYEQYF.